A single T cell receptor beta chain is shown here with its context. These data originate in a study of blood T cell repertoires in COVID-19. Overall study context: Whether acute or convalescent, the COVID-19 samples came from the United States, Italy and Spain. The cDNA or gDNA used as material had been derived from T cells, B-cell-depleted T cells, or PBMCs.

CDR3 length equals 16 residues. After removal of 6 bases from V and 6 bases from J, the junction contained 10 bases not matched to a gene. In germline, CDR1 is MNHEY, CDR2 SVGEGT. The data were produced by immunoSEQ multiplex PCR, yet TCRdb's version contains in-frame clones alone and is incomplete. The table includes about 200,000 clones, around 90% detected once. This chain links TRBV6-2 or TRBV6-3 with TRBJ1-5, with TRBD1 matching 11 bases. The sequencing input was peripheral blood. The receptor was derived from a man aged 50 or older with acute or convalescent COVID-19. The CDR3 coding sequence is TGTGCCAGCAGCCGCGCCGGACAGGGGGCTCCTCAGCCCCAGCATTTT. Translated, it gives CASSRAGQGAPQPQHF.